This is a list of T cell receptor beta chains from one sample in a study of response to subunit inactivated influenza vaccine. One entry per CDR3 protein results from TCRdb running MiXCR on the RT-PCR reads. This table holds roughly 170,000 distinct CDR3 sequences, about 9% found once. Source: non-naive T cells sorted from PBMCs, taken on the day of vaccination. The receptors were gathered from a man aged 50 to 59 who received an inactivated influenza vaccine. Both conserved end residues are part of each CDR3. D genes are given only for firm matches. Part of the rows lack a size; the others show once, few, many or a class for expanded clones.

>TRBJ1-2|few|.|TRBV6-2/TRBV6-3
TGTGCCAGCAGCAAAACTGTTATGGATGGCTACACCTTC
CASSKTVMDGYTF
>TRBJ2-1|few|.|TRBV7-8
TGTGCCAGCAGCTTAGTTCCAGGGAGGTCCTACAATGAGCAGTTCTTC
CASSLVPGRSYNEQFF
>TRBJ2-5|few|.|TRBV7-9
TGTGCCAGCAGCTTACAGACTTCGGCGGAGACCCAGTACTTC
CASSLQTSAETQYF
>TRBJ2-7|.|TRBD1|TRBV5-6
TGTGCCAGCAGCCCACGGGCCGGGACAGGGGGCTACGAGCAGTACTTC
CASSPRAGTGGYEQYF
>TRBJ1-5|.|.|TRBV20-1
TGCAGTTACCATGGGGAGCCCCAGCATTTT
CSYHGEPQHF
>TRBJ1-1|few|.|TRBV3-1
TGTGCCAGCAGCCAATTGGTGGGGGCCGAAGCTTTCTTT
CASSQLVGAEAFF
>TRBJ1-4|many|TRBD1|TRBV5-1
TGCGCCAGCAGCTTGGAAGGGGGCAGAGGTGAAAAACTGTTTTTT
CASSLEGGRGEKLFF
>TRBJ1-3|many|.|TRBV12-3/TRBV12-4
TGTGCCAGCAAACCAGACATAACTGGAAACACCATATATTTT
CASKPDITGNTIYF
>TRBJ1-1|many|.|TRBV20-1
TGCAGTGCTAGAGTAGGCGGGGGCGTCACTGAAGCTTTCTTT
CSARVGGGVTEAFF
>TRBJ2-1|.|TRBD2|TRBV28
TGTGCCAGCTCTGGACTAGCGCCACTGCGGGATGAGCAGTTCTTC
CASSGLAPLRDEQFF
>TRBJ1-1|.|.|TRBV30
TGTGCCTGGAGCGACAGGACTCGGGCCACTGAAGCTTTCTTT
CAWSDRTRATEAFF
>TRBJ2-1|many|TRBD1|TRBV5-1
TGCGCCAGCAGGGGCTCGGGACAGACCTACAATGAGCAGTTCTTC
CASRGSGQTYNEQFF
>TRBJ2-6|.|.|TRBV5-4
TGTGCCACCTACCCCCCCCCCTTCAAACCTGGGGCCAACGTCCTGACTTTC
CATYPPPFKPGANVLTF
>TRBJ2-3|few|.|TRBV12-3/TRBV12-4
TGTGCCAGCAGTTTCTGGGATACGCAGTATTTT
CASSFWDTQYF
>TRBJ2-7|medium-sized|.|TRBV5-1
TGCGCCAGCAGCTCCTCTAGATTCCGCCACGAGCAGTACTTC
CASSSSRFRHEQYF
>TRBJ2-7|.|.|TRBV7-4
TGTGCCAGCTCCCAAGAGGTGCCTTGTACACACGAGCAGTACTTC
CASSQEVPCTHEQYF
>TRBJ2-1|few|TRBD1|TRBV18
TGTGCCTCAACTCGACAGGGCGATGAGCAGTTCTTC
CASTRQGDEQFF
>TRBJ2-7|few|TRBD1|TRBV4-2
TGTGCCAGCAGCCAAGCCTACGGGACAGATACCTACGAGCAGTACTTC
CASSQAYGTDTYEQYF
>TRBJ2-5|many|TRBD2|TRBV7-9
TGTGCCAGCAGCTTATGGGGGACTAGCGGCAACCAAGAGACCCAGTACTTC
CASSLWGTSGNQETQYF
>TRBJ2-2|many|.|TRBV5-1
TGCGCCAGCAAGTTAACCACGAACACCGGGGAGCTGTTTTTT
CASKLTTNTGELFF
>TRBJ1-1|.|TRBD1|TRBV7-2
TGTGCCAGCAGCTTAGCGCGTCGTCAGGGGGAGGCTTTCTTT
CASSLARRQGEAFF
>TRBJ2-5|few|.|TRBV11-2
TGTGCCAGCAGCCCTGACGGGGCGACCCAGTACTTC
CASSPDGATQYF
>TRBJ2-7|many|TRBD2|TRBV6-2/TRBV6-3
TGTGCCACCGACCCCGGGACTAGCGGGGCTAGGAGCTCCTACGAGCAGTACTTC
CATDPGTSGARSSYEQYF
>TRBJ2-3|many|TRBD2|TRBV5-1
TGCGCCAGCAGCCCCGGGACTAGCGGGAGCACAGATACGCAGTATTTT
CASSPGTSGSTDTQYF
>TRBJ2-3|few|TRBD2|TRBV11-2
TGTGCCAGCAGCTTAACTCGCGGGGGTTATACGCAGTATTTT
CASSLTRGGYTQYF
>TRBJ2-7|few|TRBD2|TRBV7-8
TGTGCCAGCAGCTTCCTAGCGGGATTCGAGTCTTACGAGCAGTACTTC
CASSFLAGFESYEQYF
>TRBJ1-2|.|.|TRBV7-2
TGTGCCAGCAGCGTGGATTCGGGCTATGGCTACACCTTC
CASSVDSGYGYTF
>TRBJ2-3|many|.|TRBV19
TGTGCTAGCGGCGATACGCAGTATTTT
CASGDTQYF
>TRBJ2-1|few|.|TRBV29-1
TGCAGCGTTCTCCGGGGGGCGCAAAACAATGAGCAGTTCTTC
CSVLRGAQNNEQFF
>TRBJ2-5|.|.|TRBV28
TGTGCCAGCAGCTCTATTGATCCAGAGACCCAGTACTTC
CASSSIDPETQYF
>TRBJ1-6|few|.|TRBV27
TGTGCCAGCAGTTTCTTAGGGCAGGGTAATTCACCCCTCCACTTT
CASSFLGQGNSPLHF
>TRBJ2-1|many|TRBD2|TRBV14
TGTGCCAGCAGCCGAATGACTAGCGGAGCCTACAATGAGCAGTTCTTC
CASSRMTSGAYNEQFF
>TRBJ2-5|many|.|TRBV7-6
TGTGCCAGCAGCTTAGCCAGACAGCAAGAGACCCAGTACTTC
CASSLARQQETQYF
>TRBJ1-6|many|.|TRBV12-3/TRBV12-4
TGTGCCAGCAGGGGCTCCCTAAGGGGCAGCTCACCCCTCCACTTT
CASRGSLRGSSPLHF
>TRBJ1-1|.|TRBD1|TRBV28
TGTGCCAGCAGTTCAACGGGACAGGGAGTTACTGAAGCTTTCTTT
CASSSTGQGVTEAFF
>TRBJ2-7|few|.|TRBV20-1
TGCAGTGCTATGAGTAGAGTGAACTCCTACGAGCAGTACTTC
CSAMSRVNSYEQYF
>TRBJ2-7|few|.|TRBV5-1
TGCGCCAGCAGCCTGAGACTACTAGCTGGGAGAACCTACGAGCAGTACTTC
CASSLRLLAGRTYEQYF
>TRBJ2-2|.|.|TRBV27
TGTGCCAGCAGTGACAGTCTAAACACCGGGGAGCTGTTTTTT
CASSDSLNTGELFF
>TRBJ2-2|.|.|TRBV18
TGTGCCAGCTCACCCATGACCCCCCGACACACCGGGGAGCTGTTTTTT
CASSPMTPRHTGELFF
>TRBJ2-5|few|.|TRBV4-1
TGCGCCAGCAGCCAGGAGGGGGCCCAAGAGACCCAGTACTTC
CASSQEGAQETQYF
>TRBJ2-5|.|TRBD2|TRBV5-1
TGCGCCAGCAGCTTCAGCGGGGGGACCCAAGAGACCCAGTACTTC
CASSFSGGTQETQYF
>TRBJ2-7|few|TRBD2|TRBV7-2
TGTGCCAGCAGCGCCGGACTAGCCCTCGAGCAGTACTTC
CASSAGLALEQYF
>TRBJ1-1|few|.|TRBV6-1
TGTGCCAGCAGTGACTTTCTGGGGAGCACTGAAGCTTTCTTT
CASSDFLGSTEAFF
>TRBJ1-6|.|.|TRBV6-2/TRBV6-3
TGTGCCAGCAACCTGGGGTTTTTACCCCTCCACTTT
CASNLGFLPLHF
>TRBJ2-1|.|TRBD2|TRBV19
TGTGCCAGTAGTATCTCGGGACTAGATTACAATGAGCAGTTCTTC
CASSISGLDYNEQFF